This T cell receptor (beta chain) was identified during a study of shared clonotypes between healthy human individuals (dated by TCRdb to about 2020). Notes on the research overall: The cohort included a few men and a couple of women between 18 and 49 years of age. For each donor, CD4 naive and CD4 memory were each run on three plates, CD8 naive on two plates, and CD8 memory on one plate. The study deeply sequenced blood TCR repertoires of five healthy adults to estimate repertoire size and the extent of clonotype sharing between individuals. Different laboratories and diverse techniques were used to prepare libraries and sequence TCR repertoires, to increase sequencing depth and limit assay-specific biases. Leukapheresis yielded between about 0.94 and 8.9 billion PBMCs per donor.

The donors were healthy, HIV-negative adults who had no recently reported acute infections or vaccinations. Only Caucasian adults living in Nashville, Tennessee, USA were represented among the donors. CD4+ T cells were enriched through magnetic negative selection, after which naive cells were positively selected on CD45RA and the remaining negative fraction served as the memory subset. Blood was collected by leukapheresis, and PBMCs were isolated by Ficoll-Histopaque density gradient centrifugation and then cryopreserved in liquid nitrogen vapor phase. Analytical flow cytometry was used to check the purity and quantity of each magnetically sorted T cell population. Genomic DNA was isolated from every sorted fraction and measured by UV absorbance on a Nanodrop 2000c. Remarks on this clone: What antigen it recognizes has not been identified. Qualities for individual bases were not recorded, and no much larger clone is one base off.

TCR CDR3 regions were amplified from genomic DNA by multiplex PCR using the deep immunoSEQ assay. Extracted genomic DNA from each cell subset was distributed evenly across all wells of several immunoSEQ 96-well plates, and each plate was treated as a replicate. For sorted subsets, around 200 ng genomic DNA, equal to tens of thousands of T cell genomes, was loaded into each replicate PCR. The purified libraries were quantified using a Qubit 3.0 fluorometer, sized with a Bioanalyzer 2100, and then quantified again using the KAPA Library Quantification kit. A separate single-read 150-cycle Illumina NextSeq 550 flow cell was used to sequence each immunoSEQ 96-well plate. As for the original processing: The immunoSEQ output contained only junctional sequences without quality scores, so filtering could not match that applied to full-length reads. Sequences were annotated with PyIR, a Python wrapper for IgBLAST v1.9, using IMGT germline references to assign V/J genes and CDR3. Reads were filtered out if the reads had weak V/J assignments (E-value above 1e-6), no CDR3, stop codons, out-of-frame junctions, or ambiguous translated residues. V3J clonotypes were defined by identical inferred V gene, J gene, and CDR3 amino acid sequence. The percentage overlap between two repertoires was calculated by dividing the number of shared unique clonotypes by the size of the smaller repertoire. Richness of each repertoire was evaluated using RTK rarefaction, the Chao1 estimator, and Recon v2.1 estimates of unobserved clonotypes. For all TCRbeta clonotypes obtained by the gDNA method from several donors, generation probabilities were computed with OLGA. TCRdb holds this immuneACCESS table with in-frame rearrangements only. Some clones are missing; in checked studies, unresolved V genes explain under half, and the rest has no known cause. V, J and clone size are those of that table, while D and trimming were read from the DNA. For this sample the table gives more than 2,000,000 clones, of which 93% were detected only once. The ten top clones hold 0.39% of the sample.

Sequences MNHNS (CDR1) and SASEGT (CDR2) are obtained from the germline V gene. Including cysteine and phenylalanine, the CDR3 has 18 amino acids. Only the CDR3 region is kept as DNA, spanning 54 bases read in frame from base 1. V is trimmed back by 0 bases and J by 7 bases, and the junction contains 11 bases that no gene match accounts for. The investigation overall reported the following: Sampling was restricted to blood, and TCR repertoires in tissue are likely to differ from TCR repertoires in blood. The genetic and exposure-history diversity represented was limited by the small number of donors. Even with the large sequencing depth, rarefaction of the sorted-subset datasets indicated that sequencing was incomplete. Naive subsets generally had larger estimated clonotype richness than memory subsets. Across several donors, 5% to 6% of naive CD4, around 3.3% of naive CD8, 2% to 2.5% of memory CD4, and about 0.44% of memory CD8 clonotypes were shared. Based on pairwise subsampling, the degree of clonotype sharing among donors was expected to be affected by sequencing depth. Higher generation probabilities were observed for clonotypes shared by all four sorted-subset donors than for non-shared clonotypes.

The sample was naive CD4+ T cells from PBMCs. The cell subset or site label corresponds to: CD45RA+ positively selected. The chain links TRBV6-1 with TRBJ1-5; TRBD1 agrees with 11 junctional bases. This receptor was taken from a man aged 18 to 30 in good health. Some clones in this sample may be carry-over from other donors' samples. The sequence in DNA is TGTGCCAGCAGTGAAGCGCTCCCGGGACAGGGGGTTAACCAGCCCCAGCATTTT. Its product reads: CASSEALPGQGVNQPQHF.